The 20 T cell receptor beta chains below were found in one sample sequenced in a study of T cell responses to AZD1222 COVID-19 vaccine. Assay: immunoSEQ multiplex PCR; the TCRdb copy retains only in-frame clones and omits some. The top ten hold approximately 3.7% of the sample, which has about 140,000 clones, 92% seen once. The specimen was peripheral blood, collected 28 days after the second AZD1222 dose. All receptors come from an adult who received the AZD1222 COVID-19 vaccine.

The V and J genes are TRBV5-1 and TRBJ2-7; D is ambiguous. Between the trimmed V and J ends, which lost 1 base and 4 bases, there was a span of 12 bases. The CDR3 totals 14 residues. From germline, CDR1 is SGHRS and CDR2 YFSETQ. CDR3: CASSLIGRNYEQYF. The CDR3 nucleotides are TGCGCCAGCAGCTTGATAGGCAGGAATTACGAGCAGTACTTC.

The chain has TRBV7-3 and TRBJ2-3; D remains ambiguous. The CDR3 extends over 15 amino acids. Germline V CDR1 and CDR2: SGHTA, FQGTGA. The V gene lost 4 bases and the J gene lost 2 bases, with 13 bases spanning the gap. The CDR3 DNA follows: TGTGCCAGCAGCTCCGGACGGGCGGTCACAGATACGCAGTATTTT. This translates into CASSSGRAVTDTQYF.

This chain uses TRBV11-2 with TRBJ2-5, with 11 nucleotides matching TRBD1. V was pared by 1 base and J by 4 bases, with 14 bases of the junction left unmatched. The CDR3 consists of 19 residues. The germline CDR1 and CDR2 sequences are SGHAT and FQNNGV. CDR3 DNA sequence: TGTGCCAGCAGCTTAGGACTTGCATTTGGGACAGGGGGATTAGAGACCCAGTACTTC. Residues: CASSLGLAFGTGGLETQYF. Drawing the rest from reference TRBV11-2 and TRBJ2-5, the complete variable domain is EAGVAQSPRYKIIEKRQSVAFWCNPISGHATLYWYQQILGQGPKLLIQFQNNGVVDDSQLPKDRFSAERLKGVDSTLKIQPAKLEDSAVYLCASSLGLAFGTGGLETQYFGPGTRLLVL.

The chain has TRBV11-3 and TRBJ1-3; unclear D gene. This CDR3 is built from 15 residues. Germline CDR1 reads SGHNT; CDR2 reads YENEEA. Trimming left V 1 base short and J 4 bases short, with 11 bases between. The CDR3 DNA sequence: TGTGCCAGCAGCTTAGGGCTTCTCGGGGGAAACACCATATATTTT. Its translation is CASSLGLLGGNTIYF.

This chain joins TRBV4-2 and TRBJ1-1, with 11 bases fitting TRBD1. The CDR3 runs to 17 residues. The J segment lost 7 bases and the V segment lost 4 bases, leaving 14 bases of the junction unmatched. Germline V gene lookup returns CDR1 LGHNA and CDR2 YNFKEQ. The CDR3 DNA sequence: TGTGCCAGCAGCCCACGCTCAGGACAGGGGGCTATGGGTGAAGCTTTCTTT. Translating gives CASSPRSGQGAMGEAFF.

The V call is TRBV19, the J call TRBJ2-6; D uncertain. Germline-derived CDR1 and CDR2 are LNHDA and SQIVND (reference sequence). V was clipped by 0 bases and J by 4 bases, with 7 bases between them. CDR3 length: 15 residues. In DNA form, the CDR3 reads TGTGCCAGTAGTATAGAAGGTACCGGGGCCAACGTCCTGACTTTC. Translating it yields CASSIEGTGANVLTF.

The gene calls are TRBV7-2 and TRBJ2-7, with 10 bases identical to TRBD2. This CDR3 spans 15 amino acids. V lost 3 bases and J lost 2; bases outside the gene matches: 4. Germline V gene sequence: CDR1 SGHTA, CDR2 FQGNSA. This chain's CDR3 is CASSFGTSVAYEQYF. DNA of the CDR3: TGTGCCAGCAGCTTCGGGACTAGCGTCGCCTACGAGCAGTACTTC.

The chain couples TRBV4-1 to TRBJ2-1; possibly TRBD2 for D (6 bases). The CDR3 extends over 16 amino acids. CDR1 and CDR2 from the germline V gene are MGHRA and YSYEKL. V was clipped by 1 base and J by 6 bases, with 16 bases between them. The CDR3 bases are TGCGCCAGCAGCCAAGTGGACATGGGACTTACCAATGAGCAGTTCTTC. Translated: CASSQVDMGLTNEQFF.

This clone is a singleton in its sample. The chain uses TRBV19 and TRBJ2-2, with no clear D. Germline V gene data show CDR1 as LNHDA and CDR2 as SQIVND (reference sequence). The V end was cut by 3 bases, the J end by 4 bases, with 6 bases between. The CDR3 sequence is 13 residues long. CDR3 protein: CASSIAATGELFF. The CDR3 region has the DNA TGTGCCAGTAGTATCGCGGCCACCGGGGAGCTGTTTTTT.

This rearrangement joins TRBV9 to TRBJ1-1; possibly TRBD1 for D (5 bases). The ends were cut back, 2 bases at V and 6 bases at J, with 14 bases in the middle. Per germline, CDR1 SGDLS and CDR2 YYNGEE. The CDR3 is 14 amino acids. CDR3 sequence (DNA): TGTGCCAGCAGCGTCGGTCTGCAGGGCTCTGAAGCTTTCTTT. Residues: CASSVGLQGSEAFF.

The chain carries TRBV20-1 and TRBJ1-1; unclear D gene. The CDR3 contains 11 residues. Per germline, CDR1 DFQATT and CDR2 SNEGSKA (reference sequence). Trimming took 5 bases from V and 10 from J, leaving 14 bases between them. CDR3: CSAGYAARAFF. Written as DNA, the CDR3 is TGCAGTGCTGGGTACGCGGCGAGAGCTTTCTTT.

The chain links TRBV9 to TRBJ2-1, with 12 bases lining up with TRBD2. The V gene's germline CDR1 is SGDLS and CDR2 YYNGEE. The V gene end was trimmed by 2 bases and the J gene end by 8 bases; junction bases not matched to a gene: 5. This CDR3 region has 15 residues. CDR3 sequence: CASSVMGLAGDEQFF. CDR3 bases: TGTGCCAGCAGCGTCATGGGACTAGCGGGCGATGAGCAGTTCTTC.

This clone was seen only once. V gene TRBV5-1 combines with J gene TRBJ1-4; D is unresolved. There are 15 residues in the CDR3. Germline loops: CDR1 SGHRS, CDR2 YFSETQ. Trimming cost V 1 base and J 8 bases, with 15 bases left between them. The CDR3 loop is CASSLLGRSEEKLFF. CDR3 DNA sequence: TGCGCCAGCAGCTTGTTGGGGAGATCGGAGGAAAAACTGTTTTTT.

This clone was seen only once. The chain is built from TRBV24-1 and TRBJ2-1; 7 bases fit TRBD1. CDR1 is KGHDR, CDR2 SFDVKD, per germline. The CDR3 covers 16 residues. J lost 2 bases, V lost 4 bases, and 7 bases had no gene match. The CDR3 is CATSDAEGATYNEQFF. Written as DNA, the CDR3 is TGTGCCACCAGTGACGCTGAGGGGGCCACCTACAATGAGCAGTTCTTC.

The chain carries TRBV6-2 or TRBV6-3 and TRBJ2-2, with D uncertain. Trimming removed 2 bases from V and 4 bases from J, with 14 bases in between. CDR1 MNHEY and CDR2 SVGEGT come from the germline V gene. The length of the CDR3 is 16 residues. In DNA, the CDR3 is TGTGCCAGCAGTTACCTGCTCATCTGGGTCACCGGGGAGCTGTTTTTT. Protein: CASSYLLIWVTGELFF.

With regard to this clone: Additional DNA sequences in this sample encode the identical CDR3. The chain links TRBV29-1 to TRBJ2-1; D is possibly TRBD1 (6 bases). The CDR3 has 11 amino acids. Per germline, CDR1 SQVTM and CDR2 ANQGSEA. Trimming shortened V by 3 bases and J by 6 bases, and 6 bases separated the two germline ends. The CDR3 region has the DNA TGCAGCGTTGACAGGGGCAATGAGCAGTTCTTC. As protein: CSVDRGNEQFF.

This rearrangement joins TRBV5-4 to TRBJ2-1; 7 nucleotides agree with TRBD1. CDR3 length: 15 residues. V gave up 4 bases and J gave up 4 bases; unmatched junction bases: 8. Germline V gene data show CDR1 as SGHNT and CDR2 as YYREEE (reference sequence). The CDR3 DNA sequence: TGTGCCAGCAGCCGACACGGGACAGAGTACAATGAGCAGTTCTTC. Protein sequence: CASSRHGTEYNEQFF.

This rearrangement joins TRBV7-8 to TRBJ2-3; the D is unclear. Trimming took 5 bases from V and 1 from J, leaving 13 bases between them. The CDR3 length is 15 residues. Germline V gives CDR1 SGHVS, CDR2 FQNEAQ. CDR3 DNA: TGTGCCAGCAGCCCCGTGGTAGCAGGCACAGATACGCAGTATTTT. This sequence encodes CASSPVVAGTDTQYF.

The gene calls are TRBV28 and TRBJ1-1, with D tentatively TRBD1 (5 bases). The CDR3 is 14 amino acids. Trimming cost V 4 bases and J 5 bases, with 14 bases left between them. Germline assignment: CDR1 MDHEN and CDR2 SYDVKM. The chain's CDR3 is CASSSRGVWTEAFF. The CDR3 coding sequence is TGTGCCAGCAGTTCGAGGGGTGTATGGACTGAAGCTTTCTTT.

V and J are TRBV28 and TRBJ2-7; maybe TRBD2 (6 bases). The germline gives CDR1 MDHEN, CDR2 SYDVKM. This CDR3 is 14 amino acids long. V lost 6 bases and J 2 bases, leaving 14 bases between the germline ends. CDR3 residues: CASSPGLKTYEQYF. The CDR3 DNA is TGTGCCAGCAGCCCGGGACTCAAAACCTACGAGCAGTACTTC.